This T cell receptor (beta chain) was captured by sequencing in a study of blood T cell repertoires in COVID-19 (dated by TCRdb to the early 2020s). With regard to the full study: Samples from collaborators originated in the United States, Italy and Spain and spanned both the acute and convalescent phases of COVID-19. The material from the prospective study consisted of cDNA or gDNA derived from T cells, B-cell-depleted T cells, or PBMCs. Nearly every sample came with metadata listing a de-identified subject ID, COVID-19 status, age in years and sex. Where HLA class I and class II types were available, the types were taken from metadata supplied by the sample provider, not from assay-based typing. Subjects who had been exposed to COVID-19, were actively infected with it, or had recovered from it provided the deeply sampled blood TCRbeta repertoires that made up the dataset. The repertoires were made available in a free public database intended to serve as a resource for research on the immune response to SARS-CoV-2. The samples were drawn from two sources: the first 160 participants of the ongoing ImmuneRACE study, and 1,254 subjects contributed by 6 global collaborators.

Participants in the prospective study were aged about 18 to 89 years, lived in under 30 United States geographic areas, and enrolled through a virtual design. To assign participants to cohorts, the prospective study relied on clinical history that participants themselves reported in a screening survey and a study questionnaire. ImmuneRACE Cohort 3 recovered participants were defined by two consecutive negative NP/OP PCR tests, healthcare professional clearance, or symptom resolution. Mobile phlebotomists in the prospective study collected whole blood, serum and a nasopharyngeal or oropharyngeal swab from every participant. Participants in the prospective study had the option to provide additional blood draws and questionnaires over a roughly two-month period. Before DNA extraction, blood samples from the prospective study were shipped at room temperature or frozen. About this clone: Its antigen remains undetermined. Base qualities were left out, and no much larger clone turns up one base away.

TCRbeta CDR3 regions were amplified from genomic DNA by means of the immunoSEQ Assay, a bias-controlled multiplex PCR. In the original analysis: The number of nucleated cells in each sample was estimated by amplification of reference gene primers within the assay. To quantify the absolute abundance of each unique TCRbeta CDR3 rearrangement, sequence reads were collapsed and filtered. Productive Simpson clonality was computed per sample as the square root of Simpson's diversity index over productive rearrangements. TCRdb re-hosts the immuneACCESS table, in-frame sequences only. Its copies lack some clones; in the studies checked, an unresolved V gene accounts for under half of them, and the cause for the rest is not known. The V and J calls and clone size come from that table; D and trimming were worked out from the DNA. The sample table holds about 300,000 clones, of which roughly nine tenths were seen once. Approximately 5% of the sample belongs to the ten largest clones.

Study-wide findings and limitations: The amount of clinical and demographic metadata varied by source and participant and was provided uncurated.

From its cysteine to its phenylalanine, the CDR3 spans 14 amino acids. Only the CDR3 part of the read is kept: 42 bases, read in frame from the first base. The trim is 5 bases for V and 4 bases for J, with a gap of 12 bases between the germline ends. Taken from the germline V gene, the CDR1 and CDR2 loops are SNHLY and FYNNEI. The origin of this receptor is a woman younger than 45 who had recovered from COVID-19. This sequence uses TRBV2 and TRBJ1-5; a tentative D call is TRBD1 (5 bases match). Material for sequencing was PBMCs or T cells enriched from blood (not recorded which). At the DNA level, the sequence is TGTGCCAGCAGTCCGGGGGGGGTTAATCAGCCCCAGCATTTT. Its translation reads: CASSPGGVNQPQHF. When the CDR3 is completed using the reference TRBV2 and TRBJ1-5 genes on either side, the full variable domain is EPEVTQTPSHQVTQMGQEVILRCVPISNHLYFYWYRQILGQKVEFLVSFYNNEISEKSEIFDDQFSVERPDGSNFTLKIRSTKLEDSAMYFCASSPGGVNQPQHFGDGTRLSIL.